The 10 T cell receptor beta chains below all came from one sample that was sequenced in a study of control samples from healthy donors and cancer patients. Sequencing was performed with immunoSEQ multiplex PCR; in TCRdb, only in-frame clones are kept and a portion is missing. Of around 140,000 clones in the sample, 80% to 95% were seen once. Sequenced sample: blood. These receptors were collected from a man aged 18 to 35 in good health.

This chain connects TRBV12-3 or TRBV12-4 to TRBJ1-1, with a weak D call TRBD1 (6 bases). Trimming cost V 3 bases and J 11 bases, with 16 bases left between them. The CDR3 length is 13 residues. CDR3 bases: TGTGCCAGCAGTTTTGTAGGGGGGGAGACGGCTTTCTTT. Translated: CASSFVGGETAFF.

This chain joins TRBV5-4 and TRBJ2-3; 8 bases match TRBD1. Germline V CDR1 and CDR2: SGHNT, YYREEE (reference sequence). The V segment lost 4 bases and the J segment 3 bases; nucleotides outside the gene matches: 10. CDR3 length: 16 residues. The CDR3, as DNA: TGTGCCAGCAGCATCGACAGGGGCCGGGGGACAGATACGCAGTATTTT. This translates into CASSIDRGRGTDTQYF.

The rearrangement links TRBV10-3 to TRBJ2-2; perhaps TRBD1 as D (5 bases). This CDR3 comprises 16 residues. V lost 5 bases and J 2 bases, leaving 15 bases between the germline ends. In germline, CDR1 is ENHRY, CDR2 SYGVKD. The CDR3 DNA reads TGTGCCATCAGTCAGACAGTCTCTGGCAACACCGGGGAGCTGTTTTTT. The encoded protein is CAISQTVSGNTGELFF.

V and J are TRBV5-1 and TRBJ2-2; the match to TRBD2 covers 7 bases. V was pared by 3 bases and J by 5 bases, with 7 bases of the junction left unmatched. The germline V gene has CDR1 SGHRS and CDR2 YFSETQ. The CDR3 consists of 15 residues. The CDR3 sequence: CASSWTSLSTGELFF. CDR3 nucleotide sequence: TGCGCCAGCAGCTGGACTAGTCTTAGTACCGGGGAGCTGTTTTTT. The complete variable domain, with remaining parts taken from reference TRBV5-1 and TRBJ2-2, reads KAGVTQTPRYLIKTRGQQVTLSCSPISGHRSVSWYQQTPGQGLQFLFEYFSETQRNKGNFPGRFSGRQFSNSRSEMNVSTLELGDSALYLCASSWTSLSTGELFFGEGSRLTVL.

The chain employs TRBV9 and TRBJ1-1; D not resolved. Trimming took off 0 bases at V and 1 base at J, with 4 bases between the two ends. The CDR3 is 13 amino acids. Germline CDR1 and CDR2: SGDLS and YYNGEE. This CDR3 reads CASSVVRNTEAFF. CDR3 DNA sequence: TGTGCCAGCAGCGTAGTCAGGAACACTGAAGCTTTCTTT.

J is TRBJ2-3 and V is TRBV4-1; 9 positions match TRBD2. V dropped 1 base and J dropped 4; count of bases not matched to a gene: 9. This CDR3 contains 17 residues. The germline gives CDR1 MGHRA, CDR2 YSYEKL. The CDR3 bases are TGCGCCAGCAGCCAAGCTCTGGCTAGCGGGAACTCAGATACGCAGTATTTT. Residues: CASSQALASGNSDTQYF.

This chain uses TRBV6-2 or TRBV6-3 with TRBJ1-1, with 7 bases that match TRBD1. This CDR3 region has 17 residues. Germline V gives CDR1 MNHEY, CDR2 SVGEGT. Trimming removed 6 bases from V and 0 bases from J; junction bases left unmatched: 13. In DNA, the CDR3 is TGTGCCAGCAGCACAGGGGCCCCACATTTCATGAACACTGAAGCTTTCTTT. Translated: CASSTGAPHFMNTEAFF.

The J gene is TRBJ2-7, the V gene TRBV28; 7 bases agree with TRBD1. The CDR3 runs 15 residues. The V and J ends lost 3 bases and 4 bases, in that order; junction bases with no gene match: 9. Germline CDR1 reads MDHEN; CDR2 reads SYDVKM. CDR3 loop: CASSFSLSGGYEQYF. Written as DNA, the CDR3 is TGTGCCAGCAGTTTTTCATTATCAGGGGGATACGAGCAGTACTTC.

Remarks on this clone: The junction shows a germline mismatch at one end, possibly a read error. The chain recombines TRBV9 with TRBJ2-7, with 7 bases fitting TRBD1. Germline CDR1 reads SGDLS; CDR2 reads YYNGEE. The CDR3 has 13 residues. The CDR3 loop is CASSVGGRGQIIF. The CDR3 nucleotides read TGTGCCAGCAGCGTTGGGGGACGGGGACAGATCATCTTC.

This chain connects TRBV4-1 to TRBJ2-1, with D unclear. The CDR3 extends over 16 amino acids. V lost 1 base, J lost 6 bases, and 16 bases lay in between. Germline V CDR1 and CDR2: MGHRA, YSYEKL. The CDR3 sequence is CASSQGSARLSNEQFF. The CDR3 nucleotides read TGCGCCAGCAGCCAAGGATCAGCGAGGCTCAGCAATGAGCAGTTCTTC.